What follows is one TCR beta chain and its context. Using immunoSEQ multiplex PCR, the repertoire was profiled, and TCRdb retains in-frame clones only, with some absent. The sample shows about 360,000 clones, 88% of them seen only once. This sample is drawn from a study of blood T cell repertoires in COVID-19. The wider study: Spain, Italy and the United States supplied samples that represented acute and convalescent COVID-19. Sample material is recorded as cDNA or gDNA derived from T cells, B-cell-depleted T cells, or PBMCs.

The germline V gene has CDR1 KGHDR and CDR2 SFDVKD. Trimming at V came to 9 bases and at J to 3 bases, leaving 18 bases not matched to a gene. This CDR3 is 17 amino acids long. The age range of participants was 18 to 89 years, with residence in about two dozen US areas. Cohorts were determined from participant-reported clinical history. The source of this sequence is a woman in her forties with acute COVID-19. The gene calls are TRBV24-1 and TRBJ1-2, with 7 bases that match TRBD1. Sequencing input: PBMCs or T cells enriched from blood (not recorded which). CDR3 sequence: CATGVRDSLLGDYGYTF. The CDR3 nucleotides read TGTGCCACCGGGGTCCGGGACAGCCTTTTAGGGGACTATGGCTACACCTTC.